This T cell receptor beta chain was identified during a study of cytomegalovirus exposure and HLA in healthy donors. Germline lookup yields CDR1 SGHRS and CDR2 YFSETQ. The CDR3 is 15 amino acids. The ends lost 4 bases at V and 7 bases at J; junction bases unmatched: 6. It was with 60 Vbeta and 13 Jbeta primers that the PCR ran. The data were produced by immunoSEQ multiplex PCR, yet TCRdb's version contains in-frame clones alone and is incomplete. The sample lists about 160,000 clones, 84% occurring once. This chain uses TRBV5-1 with TRBJ1-6, with 9 bases aligning to TRBD1. Material: PBMCs. The clonotype was recovered from a man aged 50 to 59 in good health and CMV-seropositive. The CDR3 sequence is CASSPRDRDNSPLHF. In DNA, the CDR3 is TGCGCCAGCAGCCCCCGGGACAGGGACAATTCACCCCTCCACTTT.